Listed below are T cell receptor beta chains from one sample, sequenced in a study of cytomegalovirus exposure and HLA in healthy donors. The method was immunoSEQ multiplex PCR; TCRdb's version includes in-frame clones alone and lacks a portion of them. The sample lists roughly 220,000 clones, over 80% occurring once. The specimen was PBMCs. These receptors all come from a woman aged 30 to 39 in good health and CMV-seropositive. The CDR3 runs from the conserved cysteine through the conserved F or W. D genes are given only for firm matches. Clone size, where shown, is once, few, many, or a class for clones that have expanded.

d_call j_call clone_size v_call cdr3_aa cdr3_nt
. TRBJ2-1 . TRBV19 CASSRSGSYNEQFF TGTGCCAGTAGTCGGAGCGGCTCCTACAATGAGCAGTTCTTC
. TRBJ1-5 . TRBV5-4 CASSFGGGLDNQPQHF TGTGCCAGCAGCTTCGGGGGGGGCCTAGACAATCAGCCCCAGCATTTT
TRBD1 TRBJ1-1 . TRBV6-1 CASTRTGTGGAFF TGTGCCAGCACCCGAACCGGGACAGGGGGAGCTTTCTTT
TRBD1 TRBJ1-2 once TRBV2 CASLYRDRGVEGYGYTF TGTGCCAGCCTATACCGGGACAGGGGGGTAGAAGGCTATGGCTACACCTTC
. TRBJ1-2 . TRBV6-1 CASSELGGGYTF TGTGCCAGCAGTGAATTGGGAGGGGGCTACACCTTC
. TRBJ1-2 . TRBV4-1 CASSQDLGAAKGYTF TGCGCCAGCAGCCAAGATCTTGGGGCAGCCAAAGGCTACACCTTC
. TRBJ1-1 . TRBV5-1 CASSPVRARDTEAFF TGCGCCAGCAGCCCTGTGAGGGCCAGGGACACTGAAGCTTTCTTT
. TRBJ1-2 . TRBV7-2 CASSPDGNPVRYTF TGTGCCAGCAGCCCCGATGGCAACCCGGTCCGCTACACCTTC
. TRBJ1-1 . TRBV2 CASRFGATEAFF TGTGCCAGCAGATTTGGGGCCACTGAAGCTTTCTTT
. TRBJ2-1 . TRBV29-1 CSVEEVRDDYNEQFF TGCAGCGTTGAAGAGGTGCGGGATGACTACAATGAGCAGTTCTTC
. TRBJ1-1 . TRBV27 CASSLYDARNTEAFF TGTGCCAGCAGTTTATACGACGCCCGGAACACTGAAGCTTTCTTT
. TRBJ2-5 . TRBV27 CASSPSASGKTQYF TGTGCCAGCAGTCCTAGCGCTTCGGGGAAGACCCAGTACTTC
. TRBJ1-4 . TRBV5-1 CASSLWGEKLFF TGCGCCAGCAGCTTGTGGGGCGAAAAACTGTTTTTT
TRBD1 TRBJ1-2 once TRBV5-1 CASSLGDSFYTF TGCGCCAGCAGCTTGGGGGACAGTTTCTACACCTTC
TRBD2 TRBJ2-1 . TRBV4-1 CASSQGLASFNEQFF TGCGCCAGCAGCCAAGGACTAGCGAGTTTCAATGAGCAGTTCTTC
. TRBJ2-7 . TRBV14 CASSQVLTAEQYF TGTGCCAGCAGCCAAGTCCTAACAGCCGAGCAGTACTTC
TRBD1 TRBJ2-7 . TRBV29-1 CSVEGGQGQYF TGCAGCGTTGAAGGGGGACAGGGCCAGTACTTC
. TRBJ1-2 . TRBV30 CAWKLGYGYTF TGTGCCTGGAAACTCGGCTATGGCTACACCTTC
. TRBJ1-2 . TRBV27 CASSLRGGANYFNYGYTF TGTGCCAGCAGCCTTAGGGGGGGGGCAAACTACTTTAACTATGGCTACACCTTC
TRBD1 TRBJ2-1 . TRBV7-3 CASSLKGQVFDEQFF TGTGCCAGCAGCTTAAAGGGACAGGTCTTCGATGAGCAGTTCTTC
TRBD1 TRBJ1-2 . TRBV6-5 CASSYSRDRDYGYTF TGTGCCAGCAGTTACTCACGGGACAGAGACTATGGCTACACCTTC
TRBD1 TRBJ1-1 . TRBV12-5 CASGGTGTGTEAFF TGTGCTAGTGGAGGGACAGGGACAGGGACTGAAGCTTTCTTT
. TRBJ1-1 . TRBV7-9 CASSMGSSTEAFF TGTGCCAGCAGCATGGGGTCCTCCACTGAAGCTTTCTTT
. TRBJ1-1 . TRBV18 CASSPQDGKVDLTEAFF TGTGCCAGCTCCCCACAGGACGGGAAGGTCGATCTCACTGAAGCTTTCTTT